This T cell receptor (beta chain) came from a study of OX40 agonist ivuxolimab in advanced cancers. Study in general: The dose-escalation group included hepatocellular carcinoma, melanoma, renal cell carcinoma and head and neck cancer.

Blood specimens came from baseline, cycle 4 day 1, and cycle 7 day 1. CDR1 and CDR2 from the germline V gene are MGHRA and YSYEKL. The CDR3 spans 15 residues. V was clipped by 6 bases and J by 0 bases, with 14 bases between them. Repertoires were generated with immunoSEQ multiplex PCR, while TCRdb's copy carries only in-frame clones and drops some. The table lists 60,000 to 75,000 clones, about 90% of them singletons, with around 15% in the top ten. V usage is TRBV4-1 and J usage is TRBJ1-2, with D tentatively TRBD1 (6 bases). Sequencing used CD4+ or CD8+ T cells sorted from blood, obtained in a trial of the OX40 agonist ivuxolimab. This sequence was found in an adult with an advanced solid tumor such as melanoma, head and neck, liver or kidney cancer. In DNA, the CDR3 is TGCGCCAGCAGGGACAGCCACAATTCTAACTATGGCTACACCTTC. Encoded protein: CASRDSHNSNYGYTF.